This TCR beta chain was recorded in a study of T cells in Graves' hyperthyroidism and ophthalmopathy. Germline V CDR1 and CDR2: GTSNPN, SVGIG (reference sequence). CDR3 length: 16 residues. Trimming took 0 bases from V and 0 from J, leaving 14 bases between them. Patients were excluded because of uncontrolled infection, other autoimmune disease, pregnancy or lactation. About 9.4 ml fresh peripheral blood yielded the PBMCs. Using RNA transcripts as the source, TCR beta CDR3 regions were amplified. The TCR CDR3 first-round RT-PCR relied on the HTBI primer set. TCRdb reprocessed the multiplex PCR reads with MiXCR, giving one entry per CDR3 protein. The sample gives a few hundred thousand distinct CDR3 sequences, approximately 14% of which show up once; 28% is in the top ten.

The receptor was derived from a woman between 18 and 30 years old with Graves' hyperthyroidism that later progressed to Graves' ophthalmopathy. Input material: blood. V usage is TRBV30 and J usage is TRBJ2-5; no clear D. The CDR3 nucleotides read TGTGCCTGGAGTGTACTAAATTCGGTGTACCAAGAGACCCAGTACTTC. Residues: CAWSVLNSVYQETQYF.